This T cell receptor beta chain was recovered during a study of T cell changes during pregnancy in multiple sclerosis. Profiled with immunoSEQ multiplex PCR; TCRdb holds only in-frame clones, not every one. The sample records 60,000 to 85,000 clones, around 90% being singletons. Germline CDR1 reads MNHEY; CDR2 reads SMNVEV (reference sequence). The germline V and J ends were trimmed by 6 bases and 2 bases, with 18 bases remaining between them. The CDR3 is 16 residues long. V and J are TRBV27 and TRBJ2-3; D is possibly TRBD2 (6 bases). This sequence originates from a female donor in good health, enrolled as a control in a pregnancy study. The input for sequencing was peripheral blood, taken after pregnancy. The CDR3 region has the DNA TGTGCCAGCAGCACCATGACTAGGGTTCCCACAGATACGCAGTATTTT. This translates into CASSTMTRVPTDTQYF.